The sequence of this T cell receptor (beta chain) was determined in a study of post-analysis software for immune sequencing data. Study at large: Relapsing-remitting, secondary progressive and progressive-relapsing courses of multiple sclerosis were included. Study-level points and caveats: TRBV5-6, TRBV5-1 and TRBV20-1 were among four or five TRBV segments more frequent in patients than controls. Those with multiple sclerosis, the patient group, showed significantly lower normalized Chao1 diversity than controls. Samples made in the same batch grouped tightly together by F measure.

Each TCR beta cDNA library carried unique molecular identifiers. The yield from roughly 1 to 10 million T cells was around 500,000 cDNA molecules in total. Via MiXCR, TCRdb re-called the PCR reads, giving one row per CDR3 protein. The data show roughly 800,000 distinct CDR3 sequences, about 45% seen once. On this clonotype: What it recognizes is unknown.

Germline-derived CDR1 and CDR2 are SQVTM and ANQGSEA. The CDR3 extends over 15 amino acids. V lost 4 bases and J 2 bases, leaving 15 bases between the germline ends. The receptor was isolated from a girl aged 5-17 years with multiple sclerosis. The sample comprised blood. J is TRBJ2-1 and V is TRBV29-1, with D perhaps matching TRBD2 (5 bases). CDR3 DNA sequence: TGCAGCGTTGGACCTAAGCGGAGCACCTACAATGAGCAGTTCTTC. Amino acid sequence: CSVGPKRSTYNEQFF.